This TCR beta chain was identified in a study of blood T cell repertoires in COVID-19. On the study more broadly: The United States, Italy and Spain supplied acute and convalescent COVID-19 samples. The cDNA or gDNA used as material had been derived from T cells, B-cell-depleted T cells, or PBMCs.

The CDR3 is made up of 14 amino acids. The germline V gene has CDR1 LNHNV and CDR2 YYDKDF (reference sequence). Germline trimming cut 9 bases from V and 5 bases from J; bases unmatched to any gene: 8. Per the original methods: Reference gene primer amplification gave nucleated cell count estimates. TCRdb's table, derived via immunoSEQ multiplex PCR, lists solely in-frame clones and lacks some. That table furnishes V, J and clone size, whereas the DNA furnished D and trimming. The table lists some 120,000 clones, around 86% of them singletons, with 5% to 6.5% in the top ten. This TCR derives from a human donor in a cohort sampled during active COVID-19. The rearrangement joins TRBV15 to TRBJ1-1, with TRBD1 identical over 11 bases. The sample was peripheral blood. The CDR3 nucleotides read TGTGCCACTCGGACAGGGGGCCCAAGGACTGAAGCTTTCTTT. Protein: CATRTGGPRTEAFF. The variable domain in full, completed from reference TRBV15 and TRBJ1-1, reads DAMVIQNPRYQVTQFGKPVTLSCSQTLNHNVMYWYQQKSSQAPKLLFHYYDKDFNNEADTPDNFQSRRPNTSFCFLDIRSPGLGDTAMYLCATRTGGPRTEAFFGQGTRLTVV.